The TCR beta chain described here comes from a study of cytomegalovirus exposure and HLA in healthy donors. Study context: Previous work identified 117 million unique TCR beta sequences from 150 million to 200 million T cells. Study-wide findings and caveats: A highly shared variant cluster was judged a likely technical artifact. Among donors in an Asian-associated ancestry cluster, a later analysis reportedly found fewer N-insertions than the approximately 700-donor mean.

The CDR3 sequence is 17 residues long. V lost 5 bases, J lost 3 bases, and 22 bases lay in between. From germline, CDR1 is LNHDA and CDR2 SQIVND (reference sequence). With respect to this clone: Antigen specificity is unknown.

PCR was performed using 60 Vbeta and 13 Jbeta primers. Produced via immunoSEQ multiplex PCR; TCRdb's table is partial and in-frame only. The sample yields some 150,000 clones, 75% to 90% seen once. Input material: PBMCs. This sequence originates from a man aged 40-49 years in good health and CMV-seronegative. This chain connects TRBV19 to TRBJ1-2; possibly TRBD1 for D (6 bases). CDR3 residues: CASSLRQAAATYYGYTF. The CDR3 region has the DNA TGTGCCAGTAGTCTCCGACAGGCGGCGGCCACCTACTATGGCTACACCTTC.